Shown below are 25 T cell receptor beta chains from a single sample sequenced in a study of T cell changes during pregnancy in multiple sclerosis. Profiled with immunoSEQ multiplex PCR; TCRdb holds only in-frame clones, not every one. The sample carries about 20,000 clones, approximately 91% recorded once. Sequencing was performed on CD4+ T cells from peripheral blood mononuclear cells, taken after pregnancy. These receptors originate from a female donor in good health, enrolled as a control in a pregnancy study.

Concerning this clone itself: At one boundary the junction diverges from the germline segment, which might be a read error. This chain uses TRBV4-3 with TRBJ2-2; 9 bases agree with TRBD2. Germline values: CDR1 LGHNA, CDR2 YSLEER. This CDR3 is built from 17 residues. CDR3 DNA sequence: TGCGCCAGCAGCAAAGAAATGGCTAGCGGGAATACCGGGGAGCTGTTTTTT. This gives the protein CASSKEMASGNTGELFF.

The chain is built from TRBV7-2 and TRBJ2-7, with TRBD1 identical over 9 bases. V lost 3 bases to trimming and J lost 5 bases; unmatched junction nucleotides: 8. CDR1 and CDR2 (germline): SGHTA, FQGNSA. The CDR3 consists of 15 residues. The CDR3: CASSLTGTGFNEQYF. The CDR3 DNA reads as TGTGCCAGCAGCTTGACCGGGACAGGGTTTAACGAGCAGTACTTC.

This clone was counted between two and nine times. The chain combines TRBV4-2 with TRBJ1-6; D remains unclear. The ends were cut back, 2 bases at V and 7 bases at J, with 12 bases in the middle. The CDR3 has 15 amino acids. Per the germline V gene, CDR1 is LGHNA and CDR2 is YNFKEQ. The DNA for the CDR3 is TGTGCCAGCAGCCAACCGGACTCGGAAAATTCACCCCTCCACTTT. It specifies CASSQPDSENSPLHF.

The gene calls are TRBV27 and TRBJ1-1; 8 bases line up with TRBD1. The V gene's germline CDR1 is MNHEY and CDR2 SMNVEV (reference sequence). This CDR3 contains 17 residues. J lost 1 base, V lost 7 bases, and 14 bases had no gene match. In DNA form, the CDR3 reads TGTGCCAGCAACCGCCAGGGGCCCGACAGGGGGAACACTGAAGCTTTCTTT. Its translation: CASNRQGPDRGNTEAFF.

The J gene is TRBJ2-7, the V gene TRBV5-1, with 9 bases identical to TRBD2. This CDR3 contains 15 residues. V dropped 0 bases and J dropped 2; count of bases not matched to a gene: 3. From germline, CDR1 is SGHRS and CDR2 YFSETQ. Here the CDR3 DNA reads TGCGCCAGCAGCTTGGGAGCGGGAGGCCCCTACGAGCAGTACTTC. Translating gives CASSLGAGGPYEQYF.

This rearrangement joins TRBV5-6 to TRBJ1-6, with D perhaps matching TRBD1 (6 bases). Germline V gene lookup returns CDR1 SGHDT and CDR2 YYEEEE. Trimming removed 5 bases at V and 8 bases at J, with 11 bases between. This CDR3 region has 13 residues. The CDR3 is CASRDRPDSPLHF. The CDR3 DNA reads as TGTGCCAGCAGGGACAGACCCGATTCACCCCTCCACTTT.

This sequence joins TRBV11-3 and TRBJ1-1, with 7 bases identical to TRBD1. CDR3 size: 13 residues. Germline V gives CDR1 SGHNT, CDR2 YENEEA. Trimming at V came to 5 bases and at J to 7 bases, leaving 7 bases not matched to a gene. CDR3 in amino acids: CASSITGAGEAFF. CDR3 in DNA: TGTGCCAGCAGCATCACAGGGGCGGGTGAAGCTTTCTTT. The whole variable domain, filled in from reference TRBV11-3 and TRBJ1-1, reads EAGVVQSPRYKIIEKKQPVAFWCNPISGHNTLYWYLQNLGQGPELLIRYENEEAVDDSQLPKDRFSAERLKGVDSTLKIQPAELGDSAVYLCASSITGAGEAFFGQGTRLTVV.

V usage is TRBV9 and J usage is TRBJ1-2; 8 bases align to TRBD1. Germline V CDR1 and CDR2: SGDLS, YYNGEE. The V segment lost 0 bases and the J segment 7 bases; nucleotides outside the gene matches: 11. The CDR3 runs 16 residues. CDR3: CASSVDPRQGRSGYTF. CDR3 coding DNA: TGTGCCAGCAGCGTAGATCCCAGACAGGGGAGAAGTGGCTACACCTTC.

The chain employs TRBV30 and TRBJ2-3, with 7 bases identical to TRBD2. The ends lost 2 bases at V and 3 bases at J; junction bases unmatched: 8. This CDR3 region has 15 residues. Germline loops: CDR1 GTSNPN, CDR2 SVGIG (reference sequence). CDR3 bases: TGTGCCTGGAGTTGGCCTTGGCGGGGGACAGATACGCAGTATTTT. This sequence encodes CAWSWPWRGTDTQYF. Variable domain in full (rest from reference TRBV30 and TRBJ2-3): SQTIHQWPATLVQPVGSPLSLECTVEGTSNPNLYWYRQAAGRGLQLLFYSVGIGQISSEVPQNLSASRPQDRQFILSSKKLLLSDSGFYLCAWSWPWRGTDTQYFGPGTRLTVL.

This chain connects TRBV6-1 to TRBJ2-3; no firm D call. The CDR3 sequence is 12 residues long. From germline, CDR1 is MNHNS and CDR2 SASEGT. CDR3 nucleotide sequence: TGTGTCTGTAGTACCGGCACAGATACGCAGTATTTT. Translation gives CVCSTGTDTQYF.

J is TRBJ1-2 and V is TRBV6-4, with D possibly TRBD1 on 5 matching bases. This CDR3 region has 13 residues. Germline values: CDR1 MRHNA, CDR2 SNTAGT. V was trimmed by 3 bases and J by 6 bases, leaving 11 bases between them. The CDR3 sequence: CASSEGQGDGYTF. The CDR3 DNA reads TGTGCCAGCAGTGAGGGCCAGGGTGATGGCTACACCTTC.

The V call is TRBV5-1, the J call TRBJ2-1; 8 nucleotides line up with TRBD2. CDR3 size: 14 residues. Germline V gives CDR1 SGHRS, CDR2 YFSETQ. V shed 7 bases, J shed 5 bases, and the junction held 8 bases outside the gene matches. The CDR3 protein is CASARVAGNNEQFF. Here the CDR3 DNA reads TGCGCCAGCGCTAGGGTAGCGGGGAACAATGAGCAGTTCTTC.

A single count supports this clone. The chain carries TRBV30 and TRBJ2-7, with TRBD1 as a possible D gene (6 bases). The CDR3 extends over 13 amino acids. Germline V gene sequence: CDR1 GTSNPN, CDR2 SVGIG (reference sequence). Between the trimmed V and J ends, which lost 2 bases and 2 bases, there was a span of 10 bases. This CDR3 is CAWSHHRAYEQYF. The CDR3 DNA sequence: TGTGCCTGGAGTCACCACAGGGCCTACGAGCAGTACTTC.

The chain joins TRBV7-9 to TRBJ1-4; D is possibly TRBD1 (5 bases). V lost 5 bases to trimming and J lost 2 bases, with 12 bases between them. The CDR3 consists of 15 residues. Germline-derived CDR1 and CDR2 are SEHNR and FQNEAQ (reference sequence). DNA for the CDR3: TGTGCCAGCAGCACGAGGCCAGGGACTAATGAAAAACTGTTTTTT. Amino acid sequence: CASSTRPGTNEKLFF.

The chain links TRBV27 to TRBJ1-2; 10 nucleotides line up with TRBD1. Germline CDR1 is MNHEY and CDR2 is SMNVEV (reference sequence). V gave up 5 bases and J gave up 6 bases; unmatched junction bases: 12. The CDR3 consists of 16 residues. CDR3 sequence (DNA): TGTGCCAGCAGTAACTATCGGACAGGGGGATTCGATGGCTACACCTTC. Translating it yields CASSNYRTGGFDGYTF.

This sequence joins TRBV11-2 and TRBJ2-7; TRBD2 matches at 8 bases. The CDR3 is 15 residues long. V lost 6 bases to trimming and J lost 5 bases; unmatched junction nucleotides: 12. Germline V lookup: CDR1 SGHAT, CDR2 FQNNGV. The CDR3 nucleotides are TGTGCCAGCAGACCCCCTGGCGGGAGGTGGGACGAGCAGTACTTC. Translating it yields CASRPPGGRWDEQYF.

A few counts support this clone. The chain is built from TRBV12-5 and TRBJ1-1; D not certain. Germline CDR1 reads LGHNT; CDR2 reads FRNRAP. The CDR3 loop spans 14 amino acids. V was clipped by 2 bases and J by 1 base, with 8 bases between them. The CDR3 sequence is CASGLNRKNTEAFF. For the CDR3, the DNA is TGTGCTAGTGGTTTGAACAGAAAGAACACTGAAGCTTTCTTT.

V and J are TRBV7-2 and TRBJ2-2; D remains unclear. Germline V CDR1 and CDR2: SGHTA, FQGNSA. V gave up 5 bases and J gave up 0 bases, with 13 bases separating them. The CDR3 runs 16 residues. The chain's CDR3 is CASSVSSPANTGELFF. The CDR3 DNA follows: TGTGCCAGCAGCGTCAGTAGCCCCGCGAACACCGGGGAGCTGTTTTTT. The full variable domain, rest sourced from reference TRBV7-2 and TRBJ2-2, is GAGVSQSPSNKVTEKGKDVELRCDPISGHTALYWYRQSLGQGLEFLIYFQGNSAPDKSGLPSDRFSAERTGGSVSTLTIQRTQQEDSAVYLCASSVSSPANTGELFFGEGSRLTVL.

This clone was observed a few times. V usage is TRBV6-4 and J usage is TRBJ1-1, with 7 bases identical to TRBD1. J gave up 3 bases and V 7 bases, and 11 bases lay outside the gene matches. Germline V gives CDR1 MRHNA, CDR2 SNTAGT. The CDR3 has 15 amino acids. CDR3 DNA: TGTGCCAGCAAGATGACAGGGAACGGGTACACTGAAGCTTTCTTT. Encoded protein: CASKMTGNGYTEAFF.

The CDR3 protein is CASSYTRGQETQYF. CDR3 nucleotides: TGTGCCAGCAGTTACACCCGGGGACAAGAGACCCAGTACTTC. The chain recombines TRBV6-6 with TRBJ2-5, with D tentatively TRBD2 (5 bases). CDR1 and CDR2 from the germline V gene are MNHNY and SVGAGI (reference sequence). The CDR3 runs to 14 residues. Trimming removed 2 bases at V and 2 bases at J, with 9 bases between.

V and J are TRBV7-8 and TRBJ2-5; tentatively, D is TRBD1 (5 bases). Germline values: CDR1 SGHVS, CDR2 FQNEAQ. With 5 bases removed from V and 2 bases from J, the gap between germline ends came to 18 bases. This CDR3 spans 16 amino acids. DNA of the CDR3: TGTGCCAGCAGCACCAGTAGGGGCATAATACAAGAGACCCAGTACTTC. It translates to CASSTSRGIIQETQYF. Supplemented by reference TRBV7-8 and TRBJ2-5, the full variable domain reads GAGVSQSPRYKVAKRGQDVALRCDPISGHVSLFWYQQALGQGPEFLTYFQNEAQLDKSGLPSDRFFAERPEGSVSTLKIQRTQQEDSAVYLCASSTSRGIIQETQYFGPGTRLLVL.

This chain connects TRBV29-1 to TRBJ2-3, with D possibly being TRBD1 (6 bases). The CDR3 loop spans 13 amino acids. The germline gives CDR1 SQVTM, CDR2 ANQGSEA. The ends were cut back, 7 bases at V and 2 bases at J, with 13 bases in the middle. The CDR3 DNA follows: TGCAGCGCCCCTGCAGGGGCCACAGATACGCAGTATTTT. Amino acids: CSAPAGATDTQYF.

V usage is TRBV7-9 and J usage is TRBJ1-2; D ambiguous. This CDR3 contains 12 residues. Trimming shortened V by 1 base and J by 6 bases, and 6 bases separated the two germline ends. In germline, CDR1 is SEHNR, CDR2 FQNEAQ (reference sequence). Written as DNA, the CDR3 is TGTGCCAGCAGCTTAGACATCAATGGCTACACCTTC. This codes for CASSLDINGYTF.

CDR3 in DNA: TGTGCCATCTCGAGACAGGGGGAGGACGGGACCCAGTACTTC. It codes for CAISRQGEDGTQYF. This chain joins TRBV10-3 and TRBJ2-5; 9 nucleotides line up with TRBD1. The CDR3 sequence is 14 residues long. V gave up 8 bases and J gave up 7 bases; unmatched junction bases: 11. Per germline, CDR1 ENHRY and CDR2 SYGVKD.

CDR3 sequence: CASSLSPSGKETQYF. The CDR3 DNA is TGCGCCAGCAGCTTGTCCCCTAGCGGGAAAGAGACCCAGTACTTC. The chain couples TRBV5-1 to TRBJ2-5; 9 nucleotides line up with TRBD2. The germline CDR1 and CDR2 sequences are SGHRS and YFSETQ. V was clipped by 1 base and J by 3 bases; unmatched bases: 4. CDR3 length: 15 residues. The full variable domain, completed using reference TRBV5-1 and TRBJ2-5, is KAGVTQTPRYLIKTRGQQVTLSCSPISGHRSVSWYQQTPGQGLQFLFEYFSETQRNKGNFPGRFSGRQFSNSRSEMNVSTLELGDSALYLCASSLSPSGKETQYFGPGTRLLVL.